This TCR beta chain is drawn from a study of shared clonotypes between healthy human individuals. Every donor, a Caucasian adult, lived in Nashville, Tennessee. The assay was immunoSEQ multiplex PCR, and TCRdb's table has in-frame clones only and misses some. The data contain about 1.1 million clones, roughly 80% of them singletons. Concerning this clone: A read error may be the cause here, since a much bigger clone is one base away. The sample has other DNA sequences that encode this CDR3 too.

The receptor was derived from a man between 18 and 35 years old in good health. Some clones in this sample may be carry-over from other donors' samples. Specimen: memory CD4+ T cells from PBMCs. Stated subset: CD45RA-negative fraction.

The CDR3: CASSLGTYEQYF. The CDR3 DNA follows: TGCGCCAGCAGCTTGGGAACCTACGAGCAGTACTTC. The V gene is TRBV5-1, the J gene TRBJ2-7; D not certain. Trimming pared 0 bases from V and 2 bases from J, leaving 3 bases between. Germline V gene sequence: CDR1 SGHRS, CDR2 YFSETQ. The CDR3 runs 12 residues.